These 9 T cell receptor beta chains were sequenced from one sample in a study of long-term antiretroviral therapy in people with HIV (dated by TCRdb to between 2021 and 2022). Sequencing of the TRB variable region was done with the immunoSEQ hsTCRB v3.0 assay at survey level resolution. TCRdb retrieved this table from immuneACCESS and kept in-frame rearrangements only. Not all clones are present; in checked studies, unresolved V genes account for under half, and no reason is known for the remainder. This sample has over 15,000 clones in its table, and about 91% of those were observed once. The ten largest clonotypes hold approximately 8.7% of the sample. Here the sequenced sample was unsorted PBMCs, taken 0.3 years after starting antiretroviral therapy. These TCRs come from a man between 60 and 70 years old with HIV.

The rearrangement uses TRBV6-1 and TRBJ2-1, with TRBD1 matching 12 bases. Unmatched junction bases numbered 5, after V lost 4 bases and J lost 7 bases. The CDR3 spans 15 residues. Germline V gene sequence: CDR1 MNHNS, CDR2 SASEGT. CDR3 amino acids: CASSAGTGGRNEQFF. The DNA of the CDR3 is TGTGCCAGCAGTGCCGGGACAGGGGGCAGGAATGAGCAGTTCTTC.

The chain carries TRBV6-5 and TRBJ2-5, with 8 nucleotides matching TRBD2. In germline, CDR1 is MNHEY, CDR2 SVGAGI. The CDR3 runs 15 residues. V trimming: 2 bases; J trimming: 5 bases; junction bases outside the gene matches: 7. The DNA for the CDR3 is TGTGCCAGCAGTTACGGCGGGGGGCCCTGGGAGACCCAGTACTTC. Protein: CASSYGGGPWETQYF.

This chain joins TRBV19 and TRBJ2-3; TRBD1 matches at 8 bases. The CDR3 runs to 15 residues. Germline V CDR1 and CDR2: LNHDA, SQIVND (reference sequence). Trimming took 0 bases from V and 6 from J; bases not matched to a gene: 5. The CDR3 DNA sequence: TGTGCCAGTAGTATAGATCGGACAGGGACGGATACGCAGTATTTT. Translated: CASSIDRTGTDTQYF.

The gene calls are TRBV7-2 and TRBJ2-3; D ambiguous. CDR1 and CDR2 (germline): SGHTA, FQGNSA. The CDR3 is 15 residues long. Trimming removed 1 base at V and 0 bases at J, with 8 bases between. The CDR3 nucleotides read TGTGCCAGCAGCTTAGTAAGGGCCAGCACAGATACGCAGTATTTT. It codes for CASSLVRASTDTQYF.

This clone came up once. This rearrangement joins TRBV9 to TRBJ2-1, with TRBD2 identical over 11 bases. The CDR3 has 15 residues. Trimming cost V 3 bases and J 4 bases; bases outside gene matches: 3. Germline assignment: CDR1 SGDLS and CDR2 YYNGEE. For the CDR3, the DNA is TGTGCCAGCAGCGCCTCTAGCGGGGGGTACAATGAGCAGTTCTTC. This gives the protein CASSASSGGYNEQFF.

This chain connects TRBV29-1 to TRBJ1-1; D not certain. With 2 bases removed from V and 0 bases from J, the gap between germline ends came to 7 bases. Germline V gene data show CDR1 as SQVTM and CDR2 as ANQGSEA. This CDR3 has 13 residues. For the CDR3, the DNA is TGCAGCGTTGAACGAAAATTGAACACTGAAGCTTTCTTT. It is translated as CSVERKLNTEAFF.

For this clone: The junction departs from germline at one end; a sequencing error may be responsible. The chain recombines TRBV7-7 with TRBJ2-5; 9 bases line up with TRBD2. CDR1 is SSHAT, CDR2 FNYEAQ, per germline (reference sequence). The CDR3 is 15 amino acids. CDR3 nucleotides: TGTGCTAGCAGCTTAGGGGGACTAGCCGAAGAGACCCAGTACTTC. It codes for CASSLGGLAEETQYF.

The chain links TRBV18 to TRBJ1-4; D is unclear. Germline lookup yields CDR1 KGHSH and CDR2 LQKENI. The CDR3 runs 13 residues. V lost 6 bases to trimming and J lost 8 bases, with 13 bases between them. CDR3 residues: CASSPTGEEKLFF. In nucleotides, the CDR3 is TGTGCCAGCTCTCCGACTGGGGAAGAAAAACTGTTTTTT. Supplemented by reference TRBV18 and TRBJ1-4, the full variable domain reads NAGVMQNPRHLVRRRGQEARLRCSPMKGHSHVYWYRQLPEEGLKFMVYLQKENIIDESGMPKERFSAEFPKEGPSILRIQQVVRGDSAAYFCASSPTGEEKLFFGSGTQLSVL.

The V and J genes are TRBV6-5 and TRBJ2-1; the D gene is possibly TRBD2 (5 bases). V lost 6 bases and J lost 8, with 20 bases in between. This CDR3 comprises 15 residues. Germline lookup yields CDR1 MNHEY and CDR2 SVGAGI. DNA for the CDR3: TGTGCCAGCAGCCGCTTTCCCCAGCTGAGGGATGAGCAGTTCTTC. Protein: CASSRFPQLRDEQFF.